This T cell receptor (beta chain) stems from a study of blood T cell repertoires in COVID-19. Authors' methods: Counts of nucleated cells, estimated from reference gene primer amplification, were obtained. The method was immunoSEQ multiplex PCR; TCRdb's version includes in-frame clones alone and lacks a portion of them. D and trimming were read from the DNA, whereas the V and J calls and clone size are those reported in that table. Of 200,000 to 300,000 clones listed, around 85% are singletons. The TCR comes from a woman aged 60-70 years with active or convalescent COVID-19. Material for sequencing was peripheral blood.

Written as DNA, the CDR3 is TGTGCCAGCACCCCCGGGACAGGGATGGATGAGCAGTTCTTC. As protein: CASTPGTGMDEQFF. The gene calls are TRBV7-3 and TRBJ2-1, with 9 positions matching TRBD1. CDR1 is SGHTA and CDR2 is FQGTGA in the germline V gene. The CDR3 is made up of 14 amino acids. V was clipped by 7 bases and J by 8 bases; unmatched bases: 9.